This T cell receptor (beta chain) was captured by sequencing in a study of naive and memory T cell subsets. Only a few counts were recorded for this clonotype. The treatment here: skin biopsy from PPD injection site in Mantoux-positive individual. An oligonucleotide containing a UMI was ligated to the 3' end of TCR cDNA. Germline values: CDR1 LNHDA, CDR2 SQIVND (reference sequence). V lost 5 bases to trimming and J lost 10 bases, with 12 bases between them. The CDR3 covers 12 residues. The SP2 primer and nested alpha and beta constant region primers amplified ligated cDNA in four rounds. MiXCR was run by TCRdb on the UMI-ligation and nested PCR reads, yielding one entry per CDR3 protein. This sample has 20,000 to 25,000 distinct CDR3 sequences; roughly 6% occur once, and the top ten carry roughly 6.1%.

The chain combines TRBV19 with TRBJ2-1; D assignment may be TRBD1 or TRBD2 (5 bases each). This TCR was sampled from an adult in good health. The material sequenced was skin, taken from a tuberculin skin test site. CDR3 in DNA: TGTGCCAGTAGTCTTAGGGGCGGGGAGCAGTTCTTC. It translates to CASSLRGGEQFF.